These 10 T cell receptor beta chains originate from one sample sequenced in a study of blood T cell repertoires in COVID-19. Method: immunoSEQ multiplex PCR; TCRdb's copy keeps in-frame clones and lacks some. In the table there are hundreds of thousands of clones, 80% to 90% of which are singletons. Input material: peripheral blood. These receptors originate from a woman of 80 years or more with active or convalescent COVID-19.

The rearrangement joins TRBV10-3 to TRBJ2-1; D is undetermined. The CDR3 totals 11 residues. Germline CDR1 reads ENHRY; CDR2 reads SYGVKD. V lost 10 bases to trimming and J lost 8 bases, with 12 bases between them. CDR3 loop: CASHSRHEQFF. CDR3 coding DNA: TGTGCCAGCCATTCTAGGCATGAGCAGTTCTTC.

V gene TRBV5-1 combines with J gene TRBJ2-5; the match to TRBD1 covers 11 bases. The junction had 16 bases not matched to a gene; V was cut back by 3 bases and J by 3 bases. The CDR3 totals 19 residues. Germline CDR1 reads SGHRS; CDR2 reads YFSETQ. CDR3 nucleotides: TGCGCCAGCAGCTCATCCGGGACAGGGGGGTTTAGGTTAGAAGAGACCCAGTACTTC. Translated, it gives CASSSSGTGGFRLEETQYF.

The chain uses TRBV28 and TRBJ1-4; 9 positions match TRBD1. Germline CDR1 is MDHEN and CDR2 is SYDVKM. This CDR3 spans 15 amino acids. Trimming cost V 4 bases and J 4 bases; bases outside gene matches: 4. CDR3 coding DNA: TGTGCCAGCAGTTCCCCGACAGGGGGTAATGAAAAACTGTTTTTT. Translated: CASSSPTGGNEKLFF.

The genes are TRBV3-1 (or the pseudogene TRBV3-2) and TRBJ1-1; 7 bases line up with TRBD1. Looked up from germline, CDR1 is LGHDT and CDR2 is YNNKEL (reference sequence). There are 15 residues in the CDR3. V lost 2 bases, J lost 4 bases, and 7 bases stayed unmatched. DNA of the CDR3: TGTGCCAGCAGCCAACCCCAGGGGGATGGCACTGAAGCTTTCTTT. This sequence encodes CASSQPQGDGTEAFF.

This clone was detected once. The gene calls are TRBV5-6 and TRBJ2-4, with D possibly TRBD2 on 5 matching bases. This CDR3 has 14 amino acids. Trimming took 2 bases from V and 0 from J, leaving 6 bases between them. Germline CDR1 is SGHDT and CDR2 is YYEEEE. Here the CDR3 DNA reads TGTGCCAGCAGCTTCGGGGTAGCCAAAAACATTCAGTACTTC. Translated, it gives CASSFGVAKNIQYF.

The chain joins TRBV9 to TRBJ1-1; TRBD1 aligns across 7 bases. The V segment lost 3 bases and the J segment 4 bases; nucleotides outside the gene matches: 12. Germline V CDR1 and CDR2: SGDLS, YYNGEE. The length of the CDR3 is 16 residues. The CDR3 here is CASSEGQSLGVTEAFF. The CDR3 DNA follows: TGTGCCAGCAGCGAGGGACAGTCCCTTGGGGTCACTGAAGCTTTCTTT.

V gene TRBV30 combines with J gene TRBJ1-1; no firm D call. Germline-derived CDR1 and CDR2 are GTSNPN and SVGIG (reference sequence). V lost 0 bases, J lost 1 base, and 9 bases lay in between. The CDR3 is 14 residues long. The CDR3 reads CAWSVISGNTEAFF. The CDR3 nucleotides read TGTGCCTGGAGTGTAATTTCAGGGAACACTGAAGCTTTCTTT.

The V and J genes are TRBV5-4 and TRBJ1-2; no firm D call. Trimming stripped 2 bases from V and 4 bases from J, with 9 bases between. Germline-derived CDR1 and CDR2 are SGHNT and YYREEE (reference sequence). This CDR3 spans 13 amino acids. The CDR3 is CASSFERSYGYTF. The CDR3, as DNA: TGTGCCAGCAGCTTCGAGAGGAGCTATGGCTACACCTTC.

This sequence joins TRBV29-1 and TRBJ1-3; no definite D call. The V and J ends lost 4 bases and 4 bases respectively, with 11 bases between them. Per the germline V gene, CDR1 is SQVTM and CDR2 is ANQGSEA. The CDR3 extends over 13 amino acids. CDR3 nucleotides: TGCAGCGTTGTGAAGGGAGAGGGAAACACCATATATTTT. Translated: CSVVKGEGNTIYF.

The genes are TRBV13 and TRBJ2-7; 8 bases match TRBD1. J was trimmed by 0 bases and V by 8 bases; bases with no gene match: 6. Germline CDR1 PRHDT, CDR2 FYEKMQ (reference sequence). This CDR3 contains 14 residues. CDR3 sequence: CASLDRGSSYEQYF. The CDR3 DNA is TGTGCCAGCCTAGACAGGGGTTCCTCCTACGAGCAGTACTTC. Using reference TRBV13 and TRBJ2-7 for the parts outside the CDR3, the full variable domain is AAGVIQSPRHLIKEKRETATLKCYPIPRHDTVYWYQQGPGQDPQFLISFYEKMQSDKGSIPDRFSAQQFSDYHSELNMSSLELGDSALYFCASLDRGSSYEQYFGPGTRLTVT.